There are a few counts of the clone carrying this T cell receptor beta chain. Its antigen is not known. This specimen comes from a study of cytomegalovirus exposure and HLA in healthy donors. Across the study: Within an early data release were tens of millions of unique TCRs drawn from HLA-typed donors. Study-wide findings and caveats: Highly shared variants forming one cluster were likely a sequencing artifact.

Healthy people donating bone marrow made up the donors. This CDR3 has 14 residues. V was pared by 4 bases and J by 5 bases, with 4 bases of the junction left unmatched. Per germline, CDR1 SGHRS and CDR2 YFSETQ. Primers: 60 Vbeta forward and 13 Jbeta reverse. Assay: immunoSEQ multiplex PCR; the TCRdb copy retains only in-frame clones and omits some. The table has 95,000 to 150,000 clones, roughly 80% seen once. Sequenced: PBMCs. The origin of this receptor is a man between 25 and 39 years old in good health and CMV-seronegative. V usage is TRBV5-1 and J usage is TRBJ1-5, with 9 nucleotides matching TRBD1. The CDR3 spells CASSPGQGYQPQHF. CDR3 bases: TGCGCCAGCAGCCCGGGACAGGGTTATCAGCCCCAGCATTTT.